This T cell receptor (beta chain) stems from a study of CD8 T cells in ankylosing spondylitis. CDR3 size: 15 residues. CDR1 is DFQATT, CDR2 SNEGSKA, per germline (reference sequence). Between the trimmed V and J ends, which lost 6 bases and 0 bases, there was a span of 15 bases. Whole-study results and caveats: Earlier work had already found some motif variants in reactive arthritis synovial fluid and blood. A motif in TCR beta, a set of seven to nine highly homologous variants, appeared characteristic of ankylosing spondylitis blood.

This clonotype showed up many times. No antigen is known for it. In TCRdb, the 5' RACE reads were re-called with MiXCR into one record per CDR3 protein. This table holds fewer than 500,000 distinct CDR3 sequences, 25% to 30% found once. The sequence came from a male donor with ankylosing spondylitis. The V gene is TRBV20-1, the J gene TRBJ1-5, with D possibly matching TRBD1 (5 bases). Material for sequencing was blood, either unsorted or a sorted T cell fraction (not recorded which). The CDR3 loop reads CSAPLLGDSNQPQHF. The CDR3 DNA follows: TGCAGTGCCCCGCTCCTGGGGGATAGCAATCAGCCCCAGCATTTT.